The 20 T cell receptor beta chains below all came from one sample that was sequenced in a study of blood T cells in healthy people across ages. A second about 6 to 11 cycle PCR used barcoded and J-beta primers. MiXCR, applied by TCRdb to the 5' RACE reads, yields one record per CDR3 protein. The sample holds hundreds of thousands of distinct CDR3 sequences, more than 25% seen once. The sample consisted of blood. These receptors originate from a woman older than 75 in good health.

The chain is built from TRBV13 and TRBJ2-7; no clear D. From germline, CDR1 is PRHDT and CDR2 FYEKMQ (reference sequence). The CDR3 totals 12 residues. Trimming took off 5 bases at V and 3 bases at J, with 8 bases between the two ends. The chain's CDR3 is CASSLSYYEQYF. Here the CDR3 DNA reads TGTGCCAGCAGCCTGAGTTACTACGAGCAGTACTTC.

The sample holds many counts of this clonotype. The chain uses TRBV7-2 and TRBJ2-7; the match to TRBD2 covers 10 bases. The V gene end was trimmed by 2 bases and the J gene end by 1 base; junction bases not matched to a gene: 5. The CDR3 spans 16 residues. Germline V gene data show CDR1 as SGHTA and CDR2 as FQGNSA. The CDR3 reads CASSLRSGGSSYEQYF. CDR3 DNA sequence: TGTGCCAGCAGCTTACGTAGCGGGGGGTCTTCCTACGAGCAGTACTTC.

This clonotype was detected a few times. The gene calls are TRBV29-1 and TRBJ1-2, with TRBD1 matching 8 bases. The germline V gene has CDR1 SQVTM and CDR2 ANQGSEA. The CDR3 totals 14 residues. V shed 5 bases, J shed 7 bases, and the junction held 12 bases outside the gene matches. This CDR3 reads CSVWWETGVRGYTF. CDR3 DNA sequence: TGCAGCGTTTGGTGGGAGACAGGGGTCCGTGGCTACACCTTC. Full variable domain (missing parts from reference TRBV29-1 and TRBJ1-2): SAVISQKPSRDICQRGTSLTIQCQVDSQVTMMFWYRQQPGQSLTLIATANQGSEATYESGFVIDKFPISRPNLTFSTLTVSNMSPEDSSIYLCSVWWETGVRGYTFGSGTRLTVV.

This clonotype was seen a handful of times. V usage is TRBV6-2 or TRBV6-3 and J usage is TRBJ2-3; 10 nucleotides align to TRBD1. Trimming removed 6 bases from V and 3 bases from J; junction bases left unmatched: 15. The CDR3 covers 18 residues. Germline V gene sequence: CDR1 MNHEY, CDR2 SVGEGT. CDR3 loop: CASRRVLGTGAKTDTQYF. The CDR3 DNA reads TGTGCCAGCAGACGAGTCCTGGGGACAGGGGCCAAGACAGATACGCAGTATTTT.

This clonotype occurred many times. The V gene is TRBV20-1, the J gene TRBJ2-3; D possibly corresponds to TRBD2 (7 bases). Germline CDR1 reads DFQATT; CDR2 reads SNEGSKA (reference sequence). There are 15 residues in the CDR3. Deletions cut 1 base from V and 5 bases from J, with 16 bases between. CDR3 protein: CSARGNWRGGDTQYF. The CDR3, as DNA: TGCAGTGCTAGAGGAAATTGGAGGGGGGGAGATACGCAGTATTTT.

The chain links TRBV7-2 to TRBJ2-7, with D tentatively TRBD2 (6 bases). The CDR3 consists of 14 residues. Germline V gene data show CDR1 as SGHTA and CDR2 as FQGNSA. The ends were cut back, 4 bases at V and 2 bases at J, with 12 bases in the middle. The CDR3 here is CASSYGGRPYEQYF. CDR3 DNA sequence: TGTGCCAGCAGCTACGGGGGACGGCCCTACGAGCAGTACTTC.

V is TRBV10-2 and J is TRBJ2-7, with D possibly being TRBD1 (6 bases). V gave up 2 bases and J gave up 3 bases, with 17 bases separating them. In germline, CDR1 is WSHSY, CDR2 SAAADI. The length of the CDR3 is 16 residues. The CDR3 loop is CASSETSEDSIYEQYF. In nucleotides, the CDR3 is TGCGCCAGCAGTGAGACCTCCGAGGACAGTATCTACGAGCAGTACTTC.

This clonotype was detected once. The DNA of the CDR3 is TGCGCCAGCAGCCAAGTTTCCGGGAGGGCTGAGGAGACCCAGTACTTC. Protein: CASSQVSGRAEETQYF. The chain couples TRBV4-1 to TRBJ2-5; 8 nucleotides match TRBD2. J lost 5 bases, V lost 1 base, and 9 bases had no gene match. CDR1 and CDR2 from the germline V gene are MGHRA and YSYEKL. The CDR3 totals 16 residues.

In its sample, this clonotype was seen many times. The chain uses TRBV5-1 and TRBJ2-3; D ambiguous. Germline loops: CDR1 SGHRS, CDR2 YFSETQ. V lost 6 bases to trimming and J lost 2 bases, with 13 bases between them. The length of the CDR3 is 14 residues. CDR3 in amino acids: CASKTLVNTDTQYF. The CDR3 nucleotides are TGCGCCAGCAAGACATTGGTAAACACAGATACGCAGTATTTT.

The chain couples TRBV20-1 to TRBJ1-6, with TRBD1 as a possible D gene (6 bases). Deletions cut 1 base from V and 7 bases from J, with 17 bases between. The CDR3 has 16 residues. Germline V lookup: CDR1 DFQATT, CDR2 SNEGSKA (reference sequence). Here the CDR3 DNA reads TGCAGTGCTAGAGTCACTCGGACAGATTTGAATTCACCCCTCCACTTT. Protein sequence: CSARVTRTDLNSPLHF.

This clonotype has a single count. The gene calls are TRBV9 and TRBJ1-1, with unresolved D. This CDR3 has 13 amino acids. V gave up 2 bases and J gave up 4 bases, with 9 bases separating them. CDR1 and CDR2 (germline): SGDLS, YYNGEE. CDR3 residues: CASSVTETTEAFF. Here the CDR3 DNA reads TGTGCCAGCAGCGTCACAGAAACCACTGAAGCTTTCTTT.

This clonotype was detected ten times or more. This sequence joins TRBV6-6 and TRBJ1-5; 7 bases are a match to TRBD1. J was trimmed by 6 bases and V by 7 bases; bases with no gene match: 9. Germline CDR1 is MNHNY and CDR2 is SVGAGI (reference sequence). The CDR3 contains 14 residues. The DNA for the CDR3 is TGTGCCAGCACCGCACAGGGGTCGGGTCAGCCCCAGCATTTT. This encodes CASTAQGSGQPQHF.

This clonotype was seen at least ten times. The genes are TRBV7-2 and TRBJ2-5; 9 bases fit TRBD1. Germline values: CDR1 SGHTA, CDR2 FQGNSA. This CDR3 spans 14 amino acids. Trimming removed 5 bases from V and 5 bases from J; junction bases left unmatched: 6. The CDR3 loop is CASSPTGGYETQYF. CDR3 bases: TGTGCCAGCAGCCCAACAGGGGGCTATGAGACCCAGTACTTC.

Many counts were recorded for this clonotype. The rearrangement uses TRBV20-1 and TRBJ2-7, with TRBD1 matching 8 bases. The J segment lost 4 bases and the V segment lost 6 bases, leaving 11 bases of the junction unmatched. The germline V gene encodes CDR1 DFQATT and CDR2 SNEGSKA (reference sequence). This CDR3 region has 14 residues. CDR3 sequence reads: CSASPGQGAYEQYF. The CDR3 DNA follows: TGCAGTGCCTCCCCGGGTCAGGGGGCATACGAGCAGTACTTC.

This sequence joins TRBV4-1 and TRBJ1-6, with TRBD1 matching over 8 bases. The junction had 12 bases not matched to a gene; V was cut back by 4 bases and J by 10 bases. The CDR3 totals 16 residues. Germline lookup yields CDR1 MGHRA and CDR2 YSYEKL. The CDR3 DNA sequence: TGCGCCAGCAGCCGACCGCGGACAGGGACTGGCTCACCCCTCCACTTT. As protein: CASSRPRTGTGSPLHF.

The gene calls are TRBV28 and TRBJ1-6; 8 bases match TRBD1. The V gene end was trimmed by 1 base and the J gene end by 7 bases; junction bases not matched to a gene: 3. The germline gives CDR1 MDHEN, CDR2 SYDVKM. CDR3 size: 15 residues. The CDR3 bases are TGTGCCAGCAGTTTATACGGACAGGGCAATTCACCCCTCCACTTT. Its protein is CASSLYGQGNSPLHF.

For this clonotype: A much bigger clone sits one base away, suggesting this may be a read error. The chain is built from TRBV12-3 or TRBV12-4 and TRBJ2-7, with D possibly TRBD2 on 7 matching bases. The CDR3 has 15 amino acids. Trimming took 4 bases from V and 3 from J, leaving 16 bases between them. The CDR3 reads CASSSSRGGGYEQYF. Written as DNA, the CDR3 is TGTGCCAGCAGTTCAAGCAGGGGAGGGGGCTACGAGCAGTACTTC.

This chain links TRBV19 with TRBJ1-2, with TRBD1 identical over 11 bases. After removal of 7 bases from V and 6 bases from J, the junction contained 4 bases not matched to a gene. In germline, CDR1 is LNHDA, CDR2 SQIVND (reference sequence). There are 13 residues in the CDR3. CDR3 nucleotide sequence: TGTGCCAGTACCCAGGACAGGGGGCATGGCTACACCTTC. Amino acid sequence: CASTQDRGHGYTF.

This clonotype was observed a handful of times. The chain recombines TRBV27 with TRBJ1-6; D gene unclear. The CDR3 runs to 14 residues. Trimming removed 3 bases from V and 10 bases from J, with 13 bases in between. The germline V gene has CDR1 MNHEY and CDR2 SMNVEV (reference sequence). The CDR3 region is CASSFGQQYSPLHF. The CDR3 bases are TGTGCCAGCAGTTTTGGCCAGCAGTACTCACCCCTCCACTTT.

This clonotype was seen many times. The chain recombines TRBV6-5 with TRBJ1-2, with TRBD1 matching over 7 bases. Germline trimming cut 2 bases from V and 8 bases from J; bases unmatched to any gene: 2. This CDR3 region has 12 residues. Germline lookup yields CDR1 MNHEY and CDR2 SVGAGI. CDR3: CASSYQGEGYTF. In DNA, the CDR3 is TGTGCCAGCAGTTACCAGGGGGAGGGCTACACCTTC.